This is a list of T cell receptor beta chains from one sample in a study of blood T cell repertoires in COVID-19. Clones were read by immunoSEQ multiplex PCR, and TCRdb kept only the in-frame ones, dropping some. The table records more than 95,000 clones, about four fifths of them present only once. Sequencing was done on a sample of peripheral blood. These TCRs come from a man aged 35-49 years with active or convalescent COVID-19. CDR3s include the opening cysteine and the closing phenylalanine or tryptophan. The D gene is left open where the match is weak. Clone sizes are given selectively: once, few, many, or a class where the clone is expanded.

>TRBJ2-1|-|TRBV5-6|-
CASSLRSGYYNEQFF
TGTGCCAGCAGCTTGAGAAGCGGTTATTACAATGAGCAGTTCTTC
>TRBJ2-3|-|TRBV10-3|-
CAIRGGLGTSTDTQYF
TGTGCCATCAGGGGGGGACTGGGAACTAGCACAGATACGCAGTATTTT
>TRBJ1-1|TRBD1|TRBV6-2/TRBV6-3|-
CASSSTGTGTEAFF
TGTGCCAGCAGCTCGACCGGGACAGGGACTGAAGCTTTCTTT
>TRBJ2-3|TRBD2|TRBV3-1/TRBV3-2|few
CASSPRGGRDTQYF
TGTGCCAGCAGCCCACGGGGGGGCAGGGATACGCAGTATTTT
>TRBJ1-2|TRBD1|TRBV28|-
CASSLGGGSYGYTF
TGTGCCAGCAGTTTAGGAGGGGGCAGCTATGGCTACACCTTC
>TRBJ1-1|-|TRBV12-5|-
CASGSGFNTEAFF
TGTGCTAGTGGTTCAGGGTTTAACACTGAAGCTTTCTTT
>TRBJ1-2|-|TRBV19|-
CATTRGSNYGYTF
TGTGCCACCACCAGGGGCTCTAACTATGGCTACACCTTC
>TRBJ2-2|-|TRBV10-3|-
CAMWRGTNTGELFF
TGTGCCATGTGGCGGGGTACGAACACCGGGGAGCTGTTTTTT
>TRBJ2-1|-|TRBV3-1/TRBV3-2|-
CASSQDAGKQFF
TGTGCCAGCAGCCAAGACGCGGGAAAGCAGTTCTTC
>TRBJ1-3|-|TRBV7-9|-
CASSAVGGTAGNTIYF
TGTGCCAGCAGCGCGGTGGGGGGGACGGCTGGGAACACCATATATTTT
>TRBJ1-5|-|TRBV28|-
CASSPSTDSNQPQHF
TGTGCCAGCAGTCCTTCGACAGATAGCAATCAGCCCCAGCATTTT